The sequence of this TCR beta chain was determined in a study of T cell repertoires in cytomegalovirus infection. Findings and limits, study-wide: Across the ex vivo response, the dominant clonotypes were HLA-C-restricted CMV-specific TCR beta clonotypes.

As concerns this clonotype: Its antigen is undetermined.

TCRdb re-derived calls from the reads in MiXCR, one entry per CDR3 protein. The sample lists around 900,000 distinct CDR3 sequences, around 31% occurring once. Trimming removed 3 bases at V and 8 bases at J, with 14 bases between. The CDR3 loop spans 14 amino acids. The sequence was obtained from a human donor in good health (CMV status not recorded). Some clones in this sample may be carry-over from other donors' samples. The rearrangement uses TRBV12-3 or TRBV12-4 and TRBJ2-1, with D perhaps matching TRBD2 (5 bases). Sequenced material: cultured CD8+ T cells from PBMCs, taken from culture after CMV antigen stimulation. The CDR3 nucleotides are TGTGCCAGCAGTTTTTCCGGGATCTCCGATGAGCAGTTCTTC. It codes for CASSFSGISDEQFF.